This TCR beta chain was captured by sequencing in a study of PD-1 blockade in mismatch repair-deficient tumors (TCRdb year 2017). For the study in its entirety: Between late 2013 and 2016, the trial enrolled roughly 86 consecutive patients with roughly eleven types of mismatch repair-deficient cancer, all of whom had received prior treatment and were progressing. Tumor-associated T cell clones were tracked in the peripheral blood of patients responding to PD-1 blockade by deep sequencing of TCR CDR3 regions. What the work shows at the level of the full study, not this receptor alone: Clones residing in the tumor, which were often undetectable in blood before treatment, expanded quickly after pembrolizumab and then contracted, generally before radiologic responses.

The time point label, read with the paper, signifies: peripheral blood 12 weeks after first pembrolizumab dose. For every enrolled patient, mismatch repair deficiency was confirmed by either polymerase chain reaction or immunohistochemistry. TCR sequencing was performed for a few patients who responded to pembrolizumab therapy. The phase II trial prospectively tested pembrolizumab PD-1 blockade in advanced mismatch repair-deficient cancers regardless of tissue of origin. Peripheral blood T cell samples were collected serially, before PD-1 blockade began and at several time points afterward. Blood sampling times were expressed in weeks after the first pembrolizumab dose. The method behind the library was the immunoSEQ multiplex PCR assay. TCRdb carries this immuneACCESS record with in-frame sequences only. Its versions omit some clonotypes, under half of them owing to an unresolved V gene in the studies checked, with the rest unexplained. The sample table records roughly 84,000 clones; 81% of these occur just once. Of the sample, just over 2.5% is held by the ten largest clones.

A word on this clone: The antigen it binds to is not known. Per-base qualities were not stored, and no clone one base away is much larger. The sample contains more than one DNA sequence encoding this CDR3.

The TCR sequence derives from an adult with mismatch repair-deficient cancer. The sequences come from peripheral blood, collected 12 weeks after starting pembrolizumab.

The CDR3 protein: CASSLGTSGKPEQYF. The DNA sequence is given as TGTGCCAGCAGTTTAGGGACTAGCGGGAAACCGGAGCAGTACTTC. This sequence uses TRBV28 and TRBJ2-7; TRBD2 lines up with 13 middle nucleotides. Its CDR3 holds 15 amino acids, cysteine through phenylalanine. Only the CDR3 part of the read is kept: 45 bases, read in frame from the first base. Clipping removes 2 bases from V and 7 bases from J, with 5 as the unmatched junction base count. Based on the germline V gene, the CDR1 and CDR2 sequences are MDHEN and SYDVKM.